This TCR beta chain was sequenced for a study of siplizumab effects on memory and regulatory T cells. The data were produced by immunoSEQ multiplex PCR, yet TCRdb's version contains in-frame clones alone and is incomplete. The table includes about 87,000 clones, just under 90% detected once. The ends lost 5 bases at V and 2 bases at J; junction bases unmatched: 2. Germline CDR1 reads SGHRS; CDR2 reads YFSETQ. This CDR3 comprises 14 residues. This rearrangement joins TRBV5-1 to TRBJ2-1, with 9 bases fitting TRBD1. Sequencing was performed on CD4+ T cells sorted from blood. The source of this sequence is a human donor in good health. The CDR3, as DNA: TGCGCCAGCAGTCGGGACAGGGCCTACAATGAGCAGTTCTTC. Translated: CASSRDRAYNEQFF.